The clone carrying this T cell receptor (beta chain) was recorded only once. Per the original methods: From reference gene primer amplification, estimates of nucleated cell counts were derived. Assay used: immunoSEQ multiplex PCR; TCRdb lists only in-frame clones, some missing. V and J calls and clone size are given by that table; D and trimming were obtained from the DNA. This sample yields roughly 18,000 clones, of which roughly 86% are seen a single time; roughly a sixth belongs to the top ten. This CDR3 has 15 residues. The ends lost 0 bases at V and 5 bases at J; junction bases unmatched: 3. Germline values: CDR1 LNHDA, CDR2 SQIVND (reference sequence). These data are taken from a study of blood T cell repertoires in COVID-19. For the study at large: The analysed material was cDNA or gDNA that came from T cells, B-cell-depleted T cells, or PBMCs.

The chain combines TRBV19 with TRBJ2-3; 9 nucleotides agree with TRBD2. This receptor was obtained from a man aged 70-80 years with acute or convalescent COVID-19. Specimen: peripheral blood. The CDR3 region has the DNA TGTGCCAGTAGTATAGAAGCGGGAGGAGGAGATACGCAGTATTTT. It translates to CASSIEAGGGDTQYF.